This is a list of T cell receptor beta chains from one sample in a study of blood T cell repertoires in COVID-19. Generated by immunoSEQ multiplex PCR, the TCRdb table keeps only in-frame clones and is missing some. Of around 200,000 clones in the sample, around 91% were seen once. Sequencing was performed on PBMCs or T cells enriched from blood (not recorded which). These receptors were obtained from a woman younger than 30 who had recovered from COVID-19. The CDR3 runs from the conserved cysteine through the conserved F or W. The order of the fields is clone size, J gene, D gene, V gene, CDR3 DNA, CDR3 protein. A D gene is named only where the DNA matches it firmly. For some rows the clone size is stated as once, few or many, or as a class when expanded; others skip it.

NA,TRBJ2-7,NA,TRBV5-8,TGTGCCAGCAGCTTTGCATTGTCGCTAGCCCCCGAGCAGTACTTC,CASSFALSLAPEQYF
NA,TRBJ1-2,NA,TRBV28,TGTGCCAGCAGTCCACTGATTGACAGACCCACATTC,CASSPLIDRPTF
NA,TRBJ2-5,NA,TRBV28,TGTGCCAGCAGTTTTGCGGGGAGAGAGACCCAGTACTTC,CASSFAGRETQYF
NA,TRBJ2-3,TRBD2,TRBV3-1/TRBV3-2,TGTGCCAGCAGCCAAGATACGGGGGGGGCGGGTACGCAGTATTTT,CASSQDTGGAGTQYF
NA,TRBJ1-1,NA,TRBV19,TGTGCCAGTAGTATTTCCAGGGGCACTGAAGCTTTCTTT,CASSISRGTEAFF
NA,TRBJ2-3,NA,TRBV19,TGTGCCAGTAGTGATCTTCCCCGATCGGGCACAGATACGCAGTATTTT,CASSDLPRSGTDTQYF
NA,TRBJ2-7,TRBD2,TRBV27,TGTGCCAGCAGACACCTGACTAGCGGGAGGATGTACGAGCAGTACTTC,CASRHLTSGRMYEQYF
NA,TRBJ2-7,NA,TRBV14,TGTGCCAGCAGCCACGGGTGGCCAAGCTCCTACGAGCAGTACTTC,CASSHGWPSSYEQYF
NA,TRBJ1-3,NA,TRBV4-3,TGCGCCAGCAGCCGCATTAGGACAGTCTCTGGAAACACCATATATTTT,CASSRIRTVSGNTIYF
NA,TRBJ2-1,NA,TRBV2,TGTGCCAGCAGTCCTACTAGCCTAGAGCAGTTCTTC,CASSPTSLEQFF
NA,TRBJ1-1,TRBD1,TRBV19,TGTGCCAGTAGTACGACAGGGCTGGGAGCTTTCTTT,CASSTTGLGAFF
NA,TRBJ1-4,TRBD1,TRBV28,TGTGCCAGTGGTTCGGGCAGGGGGGCTGAAAAACTGTTTTTT,CASGSGRGAEKLFF
NA,TRBJ2-1,TRBD2,TRBV10-3,TGTGCCATCAGTGAGTCGATAGCGGGCCATGACAATGAGCAGTTCTTC,CAISESIAGHDNEQFF
NA,TRBJ1-2,NA,TRBV28,TGTGCCAGCAGTTTAATCAGGGATGGCTACACCTTC,CASSLIRDGYTF
NA,TRBJ2-1,TRBD2,TRBV7-9,TGTGCCAGCAGCTTAGCCACTAGCGGGAGGGACAATGAGCAGTTCTTC,CASSLATSGRDNEQFF
NA,TRBJ2-7,NA,TRBV5-6,TGTGCCAGCAGCGTAGCGGCCTCCTACGAGCAGTACTTC,CASSVAASYEQYF
few,TRBJ2-7,TRBD1,TRBV27,TGTGCCAGTTCCCCCACAAGACAGGGGTTGGGCGAGCAGTACTTC,CASSPTRQGLGEQYF
NA,TRBJ2-7,TRBD1,TRBV10-3,TGTGCCATCAGGGACAGGGCCTCTGCTCGGAACGAGCAGTACTTC,CAIRDRASARNEQYF
NA,TRBJ2-7,TRBD2,TRBV11-1,TGTGCCAGCAGCGTCGGGACTAGCGGGGCCTACGAGCAGTACTTC,CASSVGTSGAYEQYF
NA,TRBJ1-3,TRBD1,TRBV28,TGTGCCAGCAGCTCCGGACAGGGAATATTCTCTGGAAACACCATATATTTT,CASSSGQGIFSGNTIYF
NA,TRBJ1-2,NA,TRBV7-2,TGTGCCAGCAGCTTAAGTTTCAGGGATGGCTACACCTTC,CASSLSFRDGYTF
NA,TRBJ1-5,TRBD1,TRBV27,TGTGCCAGCAGTCCGGGACAGGGGGATCAGCCCCAGCATTTT,CASSPGQGDQPQHF
NA,TRBJ1-2,NA,TRBV4-1,TGCGCCAGCAGCCAAGAGGCTCAGGGTTATGGCTACACCTTC,CASSQEAQGYGYTF
NA,TRBJ2-3,NA,TRBV6-5,TGTGCCAGCACTAAGCCCCTTAGCACAGATACGCAGTATTTT,CASTKPLSTDTQYF
NA,TRBJ2-1,NA,TRBV21-1,TGTGCCAGCAGCAAATGTATGAGAACGGGAGTAGATGAGCAGTTCTTC,CASSKCMRTGVDEQFF
NA,TRBJ1-6,NA,TRBV21-1,TGTGCCAGCAGCAAAGAAAAGACAGGGAGGAATAATTCACCCCTCCACTTT,CASSKEKTGRNNSPLHF
NA,TRBJ1-1,NA,TRBV5-8,TGTGCCAGCAGCTTCGGAGGGACTGAAGCTTTCTTT,CASSFGGTEAFF
NA,TRBJ2-5,TRBD2,TRBV6-5,TGTGCCAGCGGTTCTAGCGGGAGGCCTCCTCATGGGACCCAGTACTTC,CASGSSGRPPHGTQYF
NA,TRBJ1-4,NA,TRBV20-1,TGCAGTGCTAGTCCGTCTCCGGGTGAAAAACTGTTTTTT,CSASPSPGEKLFF
NA,TRBJ1-1,TRBD1,TRBV7-9,TGTGCCAGCAGCTCAGGGGGAGGCAGTAGCACTGAAGCTTTCTTT,CASSSGGGSSTEAFF